Each of the 14 T cell receptor beta chains below was sequenced from the same sample in a study of Graves' ophthalmopathy and Graves' hyperthyroidism. RNA transcripts were the template, and TCR beta CDR3 regions were amplified from them. First-round RT-PCR employed HTBI primers, with a second-round multiplex PCR after it. TCRdb re-called the multiplex PCR reads with MiXCR, one entry per CDR3 protein. The profile shows some 1.1 million distinct CDR3 sequences, about two fifths of them singletons. Material for sequencing was peripheral blood or thyroid tissue (not recorded which). The receptors originated from an adult man with Graves' hyperthyroidism.

The genes are TRBV5-1 and TRBJ1-4, with D perhaps TRBD1 (5 bases). Per germline, CDR1 SGHRS and CDR2 YFSETQ. Trimming pared 4 bases from V and 0 bases from J, leaving 10 bases between. The CDR3 is made up of 15 amino acids. As DNA, the CDR3 is TGCGCCAGCAGCGGAGACAGAACAACTAATGAAAAACTGTTTTTT. Translating it yields CASSGDRTTNEKLFF.

In the case of this clonotype: An end of the junction does not agree with germline; a read error may underlie this. The chain has TRBV6-2 or TRBV6-3 and TRBJ1-5; 7 bases match TRBD1. Per germline, CDR1 MNHEY and CDR2 SVGEGT. This CDR3 comprises 17 residues. CDR3 DNA: TGTGCCAGCAGTTACTCAGGGACAGCTTCTAGCAATCAGTCCCAGCATTTT. Amino acid sequence: CASSYSGTASSNQSQHF.

As concerns this clonotype: Without the conserved terminal phenylalanine or tryptophan, this CDR3 likely stems from a read error. The DNA is omitted, as the CDR3 cannot be located on it reliably, and the CDR3 follows TCRdb's listing. The CDR3 loop reads CASSARGL. The chain carries TRBV19 and TRBJ1-2; TRBD1, the D gene given by the table, was not confirmed from the DNA. Germline V CDR1 and CDR2: LNHDA, SQIVND (reference sequence). The CDR3 spans 8 residues, counting both ends.

The rearrangement uses TRBV11-1 and TRBJ2-5; D possibly corresponds to TRBD1 (5 bases). V shed 5 bases and J shed 9 bases, with 28 bases lying between them. There are 17 residues in the CDR3. In germline, CDR1 is SGHAT, CDR2 FQDESV (reference sequence). Here the CDR3 reads CASSKGHKERPTPAQYF. CDR3 nucleotides: TGTGCCAGCAGCAAAGGACACAAAGAGAGGCCCACCCCCGCCCAGTACTTC.

The V gene is TRBV10-3, the J gene TRBJ1-6, with 10 nucleotides matching TRBD1. CDR1 is ENHRY and CDR2 is SYGVKD in the germline V gene. J gave up 5 bases and V 10 bases, and 5 bases lay outside the gene matches. The CDR3 loop spans 14 amino acids. The CDR3 sequence is CATRDRGHNSPLHF. CDR3 in DNA: TGTGCCACGCGGGACAGGGGTCATAATTCACCCCTCCACTTT.

This chain uses TRBV18 with TRBJ1-1, with D perhaps matching TRBD1 (5 bases). Germline V CDR1 and CDR2: KGHSH, LQKENI. The CDR3 loop spans 15 amino acids. V lost 1 base to trimming and J lost 0 bases, with 9 bases between them. The CDR3 region is CASSPLEGMNTEAFF. In DNA, the CDR3 is TGTGCCAGCTCACCACTTGAGGGGATGAACACTGAAGCTTTCTTT.

The chain uses TRBV10-3 and TRBJ2-6, with 11 bases that match TRBD1. Trimming cost V 6 bases and J 2 bases; bases outside gene matches: 6. Germline CDR1 reads ENHRY; CDR2 reads SYGVKD. The CDR3 runs to 17 residues. CDR3 nucleotides: TGTGCCATCAGGGGGACAGGGGGAGTTGCTGGGGCCAACGTCCTGACTTTC. Its protein product is CAIRGTGGVAGANVLTF.

In its sample, this clonotype was seen many times. The chain combines TRBV5-6 with TRBJ2-7; possibly TRBD2 for D (7 bases). The germline V and J ends were trimmed by 4 bases and 6 bases, with 17 bases remaining between them. The CDR3 covers 14 residues. CDR1 SGHDT and CDR2 YYEEEE come from the germline V gene. The CDR3 here is CASSTAGATVEQYF. The CDR3 nucleotides are TGTGCCAGCAGCACGGCGGGGGCTACGGTCGAGCAGTACTTC.

The chain links TRBV29-1 to TRBJ1-1; no definite D call. The CDR3 totals 13 residues. Germline loops: CDR1 SQVTM, CDR2 ANQGSEA. V was pared by 3 bases and J by 1 base, with 9 bases between. CDR3 loop: CSVEGRTNTEAFF. DNA for the CDR3: TGCAGCGTTGAGGGGAGGACGAACACTGAAGCTTTCTTT.

The V gene is TRBV7-9, the J gene TRBJ1-2; 7 bases agree with TRBD1. Looked up from germline, CDR1 is SEHNR and CDR2 is FQNEAQ (reference sequence). V dropped 5 bases and J dropped 5; count of bases not matched to a gene: 11. The CDR3 spans 15 residues. DNA for the CDR3: TGTGCCAGCAGCCCCGGGACCTCGACAGGGTATGGCTACACCTTC. Its translation is CASSPGTSTGYGYTF.

This chain links TRBV7-9 with TRBJ2-5; either TRBD1 or TRBD2 may fit D (5 bases each). The CDR3 loop spans 15 amino acids. The V end lost 1 base, the J end lost 2 bases, and 11 bases lay between the germline ends. Germline loops: CDR1 SEHNR, CDR2 FQNEAQ (reference sequence). The CDR3 protein is CASSLVGEEQETQYF. The DNA of the CDR3 is TGTGCCAGCAGCTTAGTGGGGGAAGAACAAGAGACCCAGTACTTC.

This clonotype showed up many times. The chain carries TRBV2 and TRBJ2-7; D not certain. The V gene lost 6 bases and the J gene lost 6 bases, with 9 bases spanning the gap. The length of the CDR3 is 11 residues. CDR1 and CDR2 from the germline V gene are SNHLY and FYNNEI. The CDR3 loop reads CASRVGPEQYF. The DNA of the CDR3 is TGTGCCAGCAGAGTCGGCCCCGAGCAGTACTTC.

The chain combines TRBV18 with TRBJ2-5; D unresolved. V lost 0 bases and J lost 2, with 16 bases in between. Germline CDR1 reads KGHSH; CDR2 reads LQKENI. CDR3 size: 17 residues. The CDR3 spells CASSPPSAGAKQETQYF. The CDR3 coding sequence is TGTGCCAGCTCACCACCGTCGGCAGGTGCAAAACAAGAGACCCAGTACTTC.

This clonotype was seen ten or more times. The chain links TRBV7-8 to TRBJ1-2; 7 nucleotides agree with TRBD1. Germline CDR1 SGHVS, CDR2 FQNEAQ. There are 14 residues in the CDR3. V lost 3 bases, J lost 3 bases, and 4 bases stayed unmatched. The CDR3 DNA follows: TGTGCCAGCAGCTTGCGACAGGGTTACTATGGCTACACCTTC. This sequence encodes CASSLRQGYYGYTF.